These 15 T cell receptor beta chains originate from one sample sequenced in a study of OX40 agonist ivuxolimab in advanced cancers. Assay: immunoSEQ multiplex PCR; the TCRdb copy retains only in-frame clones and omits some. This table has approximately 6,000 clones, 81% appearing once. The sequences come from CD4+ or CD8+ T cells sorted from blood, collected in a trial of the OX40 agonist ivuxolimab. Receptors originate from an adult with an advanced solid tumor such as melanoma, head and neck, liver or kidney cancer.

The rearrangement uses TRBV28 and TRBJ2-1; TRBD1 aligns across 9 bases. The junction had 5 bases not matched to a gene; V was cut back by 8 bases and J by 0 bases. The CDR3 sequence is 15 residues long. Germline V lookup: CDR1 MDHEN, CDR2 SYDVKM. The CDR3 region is CASSGTGSSYNEQFF. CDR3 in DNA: TGTGCCAGCTCTGGGACAGGGAGCTCCTACAATGAGCAGTTCTTC.

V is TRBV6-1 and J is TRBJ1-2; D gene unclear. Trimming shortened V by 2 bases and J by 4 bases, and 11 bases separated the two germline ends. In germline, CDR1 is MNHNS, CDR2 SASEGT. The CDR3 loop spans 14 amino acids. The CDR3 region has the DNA TGTGCCAGCAGTGAAAATGGGGTTCTCTATGGCTACACCTTC. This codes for CASSENGVLYGYTF.

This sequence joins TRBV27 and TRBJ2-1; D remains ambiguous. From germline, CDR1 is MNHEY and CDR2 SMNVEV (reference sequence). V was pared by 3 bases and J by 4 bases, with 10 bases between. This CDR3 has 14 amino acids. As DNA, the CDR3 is TGTGCCAGCAGTTTGACCCCACGGTACAATGAGCAGTTCTTC. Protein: CASSLTPRYNEQFF.

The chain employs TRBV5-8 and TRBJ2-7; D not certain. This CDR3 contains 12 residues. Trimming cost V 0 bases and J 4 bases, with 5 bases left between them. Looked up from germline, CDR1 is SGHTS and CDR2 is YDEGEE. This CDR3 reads CASSLVGYEQYF. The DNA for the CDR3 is TGTGCCAGCAGCTTGGTAGGATACGAGCAGTACTTC.

The CDR3 DNA follows: TGCGCCAGCAGCCCTGGACAGGGGCTCTACGAGCAGTACTTC. This sequence encodes CASSPGQGLYEQYF. The chain uses TRBV4-1 and TRBJ2-5; TRBD1 agrees at 9 bases. The J call is uncertain, as TRBJ2-7 better fits the DNA end. CDR3 length: 14 amino acids. The V gene's germline CDR1 is MGHRA and CDR2 YSYEKL.

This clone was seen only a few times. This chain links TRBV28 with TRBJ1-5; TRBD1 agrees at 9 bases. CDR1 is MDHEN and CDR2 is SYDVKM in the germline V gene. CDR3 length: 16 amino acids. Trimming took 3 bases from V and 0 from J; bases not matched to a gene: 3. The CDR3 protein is CASSLGTGNSNQPQHF. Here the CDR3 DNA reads TGTGCCAGCAGTTTGGGGACAGGGAATAGCAATCAGCCCCAGCATTTT. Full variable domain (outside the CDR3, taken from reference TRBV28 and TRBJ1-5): DVKVTQSSRYLVKRTGEKVFLECVQDMDHENMFWYRQDPGLGLRLIYFSYDVKMKEKGDIPEGYSVSREKKERFSLILESASTNQTSMYLCASSLGTGNSNQPQHFGDGTRLSIL.

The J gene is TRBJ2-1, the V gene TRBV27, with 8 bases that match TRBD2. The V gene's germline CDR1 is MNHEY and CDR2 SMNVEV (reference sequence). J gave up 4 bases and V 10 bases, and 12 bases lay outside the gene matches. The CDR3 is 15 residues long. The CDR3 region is CATSILAEFYNEQFF. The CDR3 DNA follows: TGTGCCACGAGCATACTAGCGGAATTTTACAATGAGCAGTTCTTC.

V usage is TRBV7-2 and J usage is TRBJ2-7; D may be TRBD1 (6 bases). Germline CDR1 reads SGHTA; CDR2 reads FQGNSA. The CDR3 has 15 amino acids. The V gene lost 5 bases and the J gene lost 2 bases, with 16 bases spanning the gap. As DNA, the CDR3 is TGTGCCAGCAGCCTCACCCGGACAGCAACCTACGAGCAGTACTTC. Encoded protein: CASSLTRTATYEQYF.

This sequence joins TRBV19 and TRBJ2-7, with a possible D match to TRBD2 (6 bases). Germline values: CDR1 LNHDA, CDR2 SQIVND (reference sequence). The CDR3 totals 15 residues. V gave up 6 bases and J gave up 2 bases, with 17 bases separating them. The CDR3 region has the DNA TGTGCCAGTAGCCCCCCCAATGGGACTCCCTACGAGCAGTACTTC. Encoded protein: CASSPPNGTPYEQYF. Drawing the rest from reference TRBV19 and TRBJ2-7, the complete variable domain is DGGITQSPKYLFRKEGQNVTLSCEQNLNHDAMYWYRQDPGQGLRLIYYSQIVNDFQKGDIAEGYSVSREKKESFPLTVTSAQKNPTAFYLCASSPPNGTPYEQYFGPGTRLTVT.

The CDR3 sequence: CASSFTAHPGLLGTDTQYF. The CDR3 DNA reads as TGTGCCAGCAGTTTCACAGCCCACCCCGGCCTTCTGGGCACAGATACGCAGTATTTT. The genes are TRBV27 and TRBJ2-3; D is unresolved. From germline, CDR1 is MNHEY and CDR2 SMNVEV (reference sequence). The V end lost 3 bases, the J end lost 1 base, and 23 bases lay between the germline ends. The CDR3 is 19 amino acids.

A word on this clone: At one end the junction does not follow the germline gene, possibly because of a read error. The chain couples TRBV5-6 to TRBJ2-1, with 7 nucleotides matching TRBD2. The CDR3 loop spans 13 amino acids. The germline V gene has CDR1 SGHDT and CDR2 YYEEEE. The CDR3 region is CASSLGLFNEQFF. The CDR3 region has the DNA TGTGCCAGCAGTTTGGGACTATTCAATGAGCAGTTCTTC. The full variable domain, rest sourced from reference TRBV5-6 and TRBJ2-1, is DAGVTQSPTHLIKTRGQQVTLRCSPKSGHDTVSWYQQALGQGPQFIFQYYEEEERQRGNFPDRFSGHQFPNYSSELNVNALLLGDSALYLCASSLGLFNEQFFGPGTRLTVL.

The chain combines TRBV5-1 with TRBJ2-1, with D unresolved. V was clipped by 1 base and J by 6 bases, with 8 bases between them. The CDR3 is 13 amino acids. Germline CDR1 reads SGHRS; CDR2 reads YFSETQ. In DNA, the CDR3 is TGCGCCAGCAGCTTGATGCGAGGCAATGAGCAGTTCTTC. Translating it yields CASSLMRGNEQFF.

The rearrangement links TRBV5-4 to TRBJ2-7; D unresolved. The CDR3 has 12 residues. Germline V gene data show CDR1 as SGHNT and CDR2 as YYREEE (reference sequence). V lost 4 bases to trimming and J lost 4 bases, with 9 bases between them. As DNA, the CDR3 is TGTGCCAGCAGCCGAGACACTTACGAGCAGTACTTC. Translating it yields CASSRDTYEQYF.

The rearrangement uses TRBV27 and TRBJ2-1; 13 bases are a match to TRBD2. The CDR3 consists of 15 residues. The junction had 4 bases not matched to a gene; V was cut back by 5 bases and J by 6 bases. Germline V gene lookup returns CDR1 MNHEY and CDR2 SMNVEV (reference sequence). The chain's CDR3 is CASSTGTSGANEQFF. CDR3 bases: TGTGCCAGCAGTACCGGGACTAGCGGGGCCAATGAGCAGTTCTTC.

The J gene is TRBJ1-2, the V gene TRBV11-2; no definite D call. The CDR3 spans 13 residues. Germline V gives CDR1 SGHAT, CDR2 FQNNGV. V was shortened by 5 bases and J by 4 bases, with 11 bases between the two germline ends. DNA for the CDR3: TGTGCCAGCAGCCCCCCACGGGTCTATGGCTACACCTTC. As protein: CASSPPRVYGYTF.